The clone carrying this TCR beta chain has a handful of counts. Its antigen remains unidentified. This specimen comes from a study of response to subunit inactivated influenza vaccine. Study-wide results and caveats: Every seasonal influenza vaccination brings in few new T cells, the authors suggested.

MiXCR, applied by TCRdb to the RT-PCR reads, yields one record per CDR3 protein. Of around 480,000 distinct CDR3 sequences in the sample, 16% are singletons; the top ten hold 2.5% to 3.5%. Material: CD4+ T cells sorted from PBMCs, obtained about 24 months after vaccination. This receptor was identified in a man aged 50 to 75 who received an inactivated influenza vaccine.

CDR3 nucleotides: TGCGCCAGCAGCTTGGGGGACGGGGCGAACACCGGGGAGCTGTTTTTT. Translating gives CASSLGDGANTGELFF. This chain joins TRBV5-1 and TRBJ2-2; D possibly uses TRBD1 or TRBD2 (5 bases each). Trimming shortened V by 0 bases and J by 0 bases, and 9 bases separated the two germline ends. Germline loops: CDR1 SGHRS, CDR2 YFSETQ. This CDR3 is built from 16 residues. Filled out from reference TRBV5-1 and TRBJ2-2, the complete variable domain reads KAGVTQTPRYLIKTRGQQVTLSCSPISGHRSVSWYQQTPGQGLQFLFEYFSETQRNKGNFPGRFSGRQFSNSRSEMNVSTLELGDSALYLCASSLGDGANTGELFFGEGSRLTVL.